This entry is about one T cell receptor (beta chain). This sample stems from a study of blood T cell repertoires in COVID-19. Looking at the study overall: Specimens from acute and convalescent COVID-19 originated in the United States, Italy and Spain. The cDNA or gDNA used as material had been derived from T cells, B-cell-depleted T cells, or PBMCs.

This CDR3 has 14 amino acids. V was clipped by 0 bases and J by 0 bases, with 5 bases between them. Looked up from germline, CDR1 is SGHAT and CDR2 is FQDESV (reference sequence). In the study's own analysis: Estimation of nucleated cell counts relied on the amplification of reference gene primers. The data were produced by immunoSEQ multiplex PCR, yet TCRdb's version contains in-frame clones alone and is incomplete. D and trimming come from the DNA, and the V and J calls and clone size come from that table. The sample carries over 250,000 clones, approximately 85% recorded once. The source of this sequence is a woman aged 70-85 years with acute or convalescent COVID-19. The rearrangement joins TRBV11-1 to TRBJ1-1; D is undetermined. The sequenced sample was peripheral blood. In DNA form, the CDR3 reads TGTGCCAGCAGCTTAGCGTCCGTGAACACTGAAGCTTTCTTT. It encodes CASSLASVNTEAFF. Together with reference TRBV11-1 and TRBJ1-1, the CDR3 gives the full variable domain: EAEVAQSPRYKITEKSQAVAFWCDPISGHATLYWYRQILGQGPELLVQFQDESVVDDSQLPKDRFSAERLKGVDSTLKIQPAELGDSAMYLCASSLASVNTEAFFGQGTRLTVV.